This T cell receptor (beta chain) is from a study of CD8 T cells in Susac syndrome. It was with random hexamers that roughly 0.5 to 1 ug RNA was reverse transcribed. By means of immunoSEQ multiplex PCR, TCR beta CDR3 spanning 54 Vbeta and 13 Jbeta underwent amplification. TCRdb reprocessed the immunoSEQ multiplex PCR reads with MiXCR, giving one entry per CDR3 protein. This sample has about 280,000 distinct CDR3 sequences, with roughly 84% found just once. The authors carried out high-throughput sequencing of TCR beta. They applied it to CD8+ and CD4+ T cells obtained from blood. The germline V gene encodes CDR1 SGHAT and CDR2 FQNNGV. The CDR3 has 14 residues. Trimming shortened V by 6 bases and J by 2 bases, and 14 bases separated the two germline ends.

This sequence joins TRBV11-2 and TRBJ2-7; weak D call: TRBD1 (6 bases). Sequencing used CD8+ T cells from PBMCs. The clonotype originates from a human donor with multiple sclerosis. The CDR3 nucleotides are TGTGCCAGCAGTCCGAGGGGGAAAGCCTACGAGCAGTACTTC. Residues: CASSPRGKAYEQYF. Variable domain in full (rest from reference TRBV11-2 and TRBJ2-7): EAGVAQSPRYKIIEKRQSVAFWCNPISGHATLYWYQQILGQGPKLLIQFQNNGVVDDSQLPKDRFSAERLKGVDSTLKIQPAKLEDSAVYLCASSPRGKAYEQYFGPGTRLTVT.